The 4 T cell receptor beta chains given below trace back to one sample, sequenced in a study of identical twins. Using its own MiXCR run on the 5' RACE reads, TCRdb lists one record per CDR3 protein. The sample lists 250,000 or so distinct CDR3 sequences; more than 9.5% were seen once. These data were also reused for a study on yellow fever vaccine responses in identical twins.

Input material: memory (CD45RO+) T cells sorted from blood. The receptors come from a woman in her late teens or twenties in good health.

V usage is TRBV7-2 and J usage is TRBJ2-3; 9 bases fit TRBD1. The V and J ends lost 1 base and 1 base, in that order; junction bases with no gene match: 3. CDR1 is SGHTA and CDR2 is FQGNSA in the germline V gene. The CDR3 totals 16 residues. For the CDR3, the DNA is TGTGCCAGCAGCTTAGGGGGACAGGGTGGCACAGATACGCAGTATTTT. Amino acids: CASSLGGQGGTDTQYF.

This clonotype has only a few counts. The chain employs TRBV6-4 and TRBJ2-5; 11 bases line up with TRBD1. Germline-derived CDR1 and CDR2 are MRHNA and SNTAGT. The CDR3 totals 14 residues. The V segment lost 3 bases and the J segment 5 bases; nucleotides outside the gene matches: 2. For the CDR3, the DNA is TGTGCCAGCAGTGAAGGACAGGGGGCGGAGACCCAGTACTTC. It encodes CASSEGQGAETQYF.

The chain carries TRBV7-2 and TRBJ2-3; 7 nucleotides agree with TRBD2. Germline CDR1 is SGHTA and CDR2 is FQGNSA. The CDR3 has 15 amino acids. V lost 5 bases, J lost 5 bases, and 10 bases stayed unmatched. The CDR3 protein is CASSGGGRDVDTQYF. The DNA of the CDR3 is TGTGCCAGCAGCGGGGGGGGACGGGACGTAGATACGCAGTATTTT.

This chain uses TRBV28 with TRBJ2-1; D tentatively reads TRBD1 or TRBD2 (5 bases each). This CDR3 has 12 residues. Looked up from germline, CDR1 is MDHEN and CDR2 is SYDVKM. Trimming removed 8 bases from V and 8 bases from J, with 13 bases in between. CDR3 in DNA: TGTGCCAGCGGGACCCTCCAAGATGAGCAGTTCTTC. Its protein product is CASGTLQDEQFF. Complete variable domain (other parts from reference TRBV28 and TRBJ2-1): DVKVTQSSRYLVKRTGEKVFLECVQDMDHENMFWYRQDPGLGLRLIYFSYDVKMKEKGDIPEGYSVSREKKERFSLILESASTNQTSMYLCASGTLQDEQFFGPGTRLTVL.